Shown below are 27 T cell receptor beta chains from a single sample sequenced in a study of shared clonotypes between healthy human individuals. The repertoire was sequenced with immunoSEQ multiplex PCR; TCRdb's copy has only in-frame clones and lacks some. The top ten clones hold 1.2% of a sample with 1.5 million to 2.5 million clones, less than 95% of them seen once. Terminally differentiated effector memory CD45RA+ cells were excluded from the naive CD8 cells, which were CD45RO-negative and positively selected for CCR7. Sequenced: naive CD8+ T cells sorted from blood. These receptors all stem from a man between 18 and 35 years old in good health.

The rearrangement uses TRBV5-5 and TRBJ2-4, with 10 bases matching TRBD1. This CDR3 spans 16 amino acids. Per germline, CDR1 SGHKS and CDR2 YYEKEE (reference sequence). Trimming at V came to 5 bases and at J to 6 bases, leaving 11 bases not matched to a gene. CDR3 nucleotide sequence: TGTGCCAGCAGTTTTGGAAGGGGACAGGGGACAAACATTCAGTACTTC. It codes for CASSFGRGQGTNIQYF.

V is TRBV7-8 and J is TRBJ2-7, with D perhaps TRBD1 (6 bases). Between the trimmed V and J ends, which lost 3 bases and 1 base, there was a span of 10 bases. In germline, CDR1 is SGHVS, CDR2 FQNEAQ. This CDR3 has 14 residues. CDR3 region: CASSFRQASYEQYF. The CDR3 nucleotides are TGTGCCAGCAGCTTTCGACAGGCTTCCTACGAGCAGTACTTC.

The rearrangement joins TRBV4-3 to TRBJ1-2, with a tentative D call TRBD1 (6 bases). CDR1 and CDR2 from the germline V gene are LGHNA and YSLEER. This CDR3 has 15 residues. With 1 base removed from V and 3 bases from J, the gap between germline ends came to 12 bases. The CDR3 protein is CASSQGTSGDYGYTF. The CDR3 DNA sequence: TGCGCCAGCAGCCAAGGTACTTCAGGGGACTATGGCTACACCTTC.

The V call is TRBV7-8, the J call TRBJ2-7; possibly TRBD1 or TRBD2 for D (5 bases each). V shed 3 bases and J shed 5 bases, with 17 bases lying between them. The length of the CDR3 is 15 residues. Germline values: CDR1 SGHVS, CDR2 FQNEAQ. The CDR3 sequence is CASSFGAGTVHEQYF. The CDR3 region has the DNA TGTGCCAGCAGCTTTGGCGCCGGGACGGTCCACGAGCAGTACTTC.

The chain recombines TRBV27 with TRBJ1-4; D not certain. Germline V gene sequence: CDR1 MNHEY, CDR2 SMNVEV (reference sequence). V lost 9 bases, J lost 7 bases, and 21 bases lay in between. The CDR3 covers 15 residues. CDR3 DNA sequence: TGTGCCAGTAGAACCTCACCAATGACGAGTGAAAAACTGTTTTTT. This gives the protein CASRTSPMTSEKLFF. The full variable domain, rest sourced from reference TRBV27 and TRBJ1-4, is EAQVTQNPRYLITVTGKKLTVTCSQNMNHEYMSWYRQDPGLGLRQIYYSMNVEVTDKGDVPEGYKVSRKEKRNFPLILESPSPNQTSLYFCASRTSPMTSEKLFFGSGTQLSVL.

This clone appeared a few times. Other DNA sequences in this specimen translate into the identical CDR3. This sequence joins TRBV4-3 and TRBJ2-7, with D perhaps matching TRBD1 or TRBD2 (5 bases each). Looked up from germline, CDR1 is LGHNA and CDR2 is YSLEER. There are 14 residues in the CDR3. V dropped 0 bases and J dropped 2 bases, with 8 bases sitting between them. Here the CDR3 DNA reads TGCGCCAGCAGCCAAGATCGGGGCCCCTACGAGCAGTACTTC. This codes for CASSQDRGPYEQYF.

This clone was seen a single time. The chain has TRBV7-9 and TRBJ2-2, with 9 bases lining up with TRBD1. This CDR3 is 17 amino acids long. Looked up from germline, CDR1 is SEHNR and CDR2 is FQNEAQ (reference sequence). The V segment lost 3 bases and the J segment 2 bases; nucleotides outside the gene matches: 7. DNA of the CDR3: TGTGCCAGCAGCTTCCTCCTGGGACAGGGAAACACCGGGGAGCTGTTTTTT. This encodes CASSFLLGQGNTGELFF. The variable domain in full, completed from reference TRBV7-9 and TRBJ2-2, reads DTGVSQNPRHKITKRGQNVTFRCDPISEHNRLYWYRQTLGQGPEFLTYFQNEAQLEKSRLLSDRFSAERPKGSFSTLEIQRTEQGDSAMYLCASSFLLGQGNTGELFFGEGSRLTVL.

The gene calls are TRBV7-9 and TRBJ2-2, with 12 bases fitting TRBD2. Trimming took 5 bases from V and 6 from J; bases not matched to a gene: 4. Per germline, CDR1 SEHNR and CDR2 FQNEAQ (reference sequence). The CDR3 runs to 15 residues. The CDR3, as DNA: TGTGCCAGCAGCCCTAGCGGGGGGGCCCCCGGGGAGCTGTTTTTT. This gives the protein CASSPSGGAPGELFF.

This clone was recorded once. The rearrangement links TRBV15 to TRBJ2-5, with D perhaps matching TRBD1 or TRBD2 (5 bases each). The CDR3 spans 12 residues. Germline V lookup: CDR1 LNHNV, CDR2 YYDKDF (reference sequence). V gave up 2 bases and J gave up 5 bases, with 6 bases separating them. CDR3 DNA: TGTGCCACCAGCAGATGGGGGGAGACCCAGTACTTC. Amino acid sequence: CATSRWGETQYF.

The chain couples TRBV28 to TRBJ2-7, with D perhaps matching TRBD2 (6 bases). V dropped 5 bases and J dropped 0 bases, with 8 bases sitting between them. CDR3 length equals 13 residues. The germline CDR1 and CDR2 sequences are MDHEN and SYDVKM. The CDR3 loop reads CASSAGLSYEQYF. The CDR3, as DNA: TGTGCCAGCAGTGCGGGACTCTCCTACGAGCAGTACTTC.

Note on this clone: This same CDR3 is encoded by further DNA sequences in the sample. The rearrangement uses TRBV5-6 and TRBJ2-7, with D unclear. The germline V gene encodes CDR1 SGHDT and CDR2 YYEEEE. This CDR3 has 12 amino acids. Trimming took 2 bases from V and 2 from J, leaving 5 bases between them. DNA for the CDR3: TGTGCCAGCAGCTTATCAACCTACGAGCAGTACTTC. Translating it yields CASSLSTYEQYF. The full variable domain, rest sourced from reference TRBV5-6 and TRBJ2-7, is DAGVTQSPTHLIKTRGQQVTLRCSPKSGHDTVSWYQQALGQGPQFIFQYYEEEERQRGNFPDRFSGHQFPNYSSELNVNALLLGDSALYLCASSLSTYEQYFGPGTRLTVT.

The chain joins TRBV4-1 to TRBJ2-7; TRBD1 is a possible D gene (6 bases). Germline CDR1 and CDR2: MGHRA and YSYEKL. The CDR3 length is 12 residues. V was clipped by 3 bases and J by 4 bases, with 7 bases between them. For the CDR3, the DNA is TGCGCCAGCAGCCACGGACAGTACGAGCAGTACTTC. This encodes CASSHGQYEQYF.

The V gene is TRBV10-2, the J gene TRBJ2-2; D possibly corresponds to TRBD2 (5 bases). The V gene's germline CDR1 is WSHSY and CDR2 SAAADI. Between the trimmed V and J ends, which lost 3 bases and 5 bases, there was a span of 13 bases. This CDR3 is built from 15 residues. Written as DNA, the CDR3 is TGCGCCAGCAGTGAAGTCAGTTCGGGAACCGGGGAGCTGTTTTTT. It is translated as CASSEVSSGTGELFF.

The chain employs TRBV7-9 and TRBJ2-5; 7 nucleotides match TRBD1. Germline V lookup: CDR1 SEHNR, CDR2 FQNEAQ (reference sequence). V was clipped by 6 bases and J by 2 bases; unmatched bases: 9. There are 15 residues in the CDR3. This chain's CDR3 is CASSPETGPQETQYF. DNA of the CDR3: TGTGCCAGCAGTCCCGAGACAGGGCCGCAAGAGACCCAGTACTTC.

Details on this clone: The sample carries other DNA sequences with the same CDR3. The rearrangement uses TRBV5-1 and TRBJ2-7; D gene unclear. There are 14 residues in the CDR3. V was cut by 0 bases and J by 3 bases, with 10 bases left in between. CDR1 and CDR2 from the germline V gene are SGHRS and YFSETQ. CDR3 DNA: TGCGCCAGCAGCTTGGTTGGCGAAAACTACGAGCAGTACTTC. Amino acids: CASSLVGENYEQYF.

This chain links TRBV5-4 with TRBJ2-7, with 7 bases aligning to TRBD2. Germline V gives CDR1 SGHNT, CDR2 YYREEE (reference sequence). This CDR3 spans 15 amino acids. The V and J ends lost 4 bases and 5 bases, in that order; junction bases with no gene match: 12. The CDR3 sequence is CASSTMGGPYHEQYF. As DNA, the CDR3 is TGTGCCAGCAGCACTATGGGAGGGCCTTACCACGAGCAGTACTTC.

The CDR3 here is CASSPLGRPQGPQHF. The CDR3 DNA sequence: TGTGCCAGCAGTCCCCTGGGCCGGCCCCAGGGGCCCCAGCATTTT. V is TRBV28 and J is TRBJ1-5; tentatively, D is TRBD1 (5 bases). This CDR3 spans 15 amino acids. V was trimmed by 5 bases and J by 9 bases, leaving 20 bases between them. The germline gives CDR1 MDHEN, CDR2 SYDVKM. Using reference TRBV28 and TRBJ1-5 for the parts outside the CDR3, the full variable domain is DVKVTQSSRYLVKRTGEKVFLECVQDMDHENMFWYRQDPGLGLRLIYFSYDVKMKEKGDIPEGYSVSREKKERFSLILESASTNQTSMYLCASSPLGRPQGPQHFGDGTRLSIL.

The rearrangement links TRBV6-5 to TRBJ1-3, with a tentative D call TRBD1 (6 bases). V lost 2 bases and J 2 bases, leaving 7 bases between the germline ends. Germline V gene lookup returns CDR1 MNHEY and CDR2 SVGAGI. The CDR3 extends over 14 amino acids. Here the CDR3 reads CASSYGTTGNTIYF. The CDR3 DNA sequence: TGTGCCAGCAGTTACGGGACAACTGGAAACACCATATATTTT.

The chain uses TRBV28 and TRBJ2-7, with a weak D call TRBD1 (6 bases). This CDR3 is built from 13 residues. V lost 6 bases and J lost 3, with 12 bases in between. In germline, CDR1 is MDHEN, CDR2 SYDVKM. CDR3 coding DNA: TGTGCCAGCAGCGGACAGCTTCTCTACGAGCAGTACTTC. Translated: CASSGQLLYEQYF. Based on the CDR3 plus reference TRBV28 and TRBJ2-7, the full variable domain is DVKVTQSSRYLVKRTGEKVFLECVQDMDHENMFWYRQDPGLGLRLIYFSYDVKMKEKGDIPEGYSVSREKKERFSLILESASTNQTSMYLCASSGQLLYEQYFGPGTRLTVT.

The chain carries TRBV6-5 and TRBJ1-1, with a tentative D call TRBD1 (5 bases). The CDR3 covers 14 residues. The germline V gene has CDR1 MNHEY and CDR2 SVGAGI. V lost 2 bases and J 4 bases, leaving 11 bases between the germline ends. CDR3 loop: CASSYNQGATEAFF. The CDR3 DNA reads TGTGCCAGCAGTTACAACCAGGGAGCCACTGAAGCTTTCTTT.

The J gene is TRBJ2-5, the V gene TRBV21-1; TRBD1 reflects the table's D call only, with no check against the DNA. TRBV21-1 is assigned pseudogene status. This CDR3 region has 19 residues. This CDR3 reads CASSKACLLNRGQRETQYF. In nucleotides, the CDR3 is TGTGCCAGCAGCAAAGCCTGCCTACTTAACAGGGGCCAAAGGGAGACCCAGTACTTC.

The V call is TRBV18, the J call TRBJ2-5; tentative D call: TRBD2 (6 bases). The CDR3 runs to 19 residues. CDR1 KGHSH and CDR2 LQKENI come from the germline V gene. V was shortened by 0 bases and J by 5 bases, with 25 bases between the two germline ends. CDR3 protein: CASSPPRETSGLPQETQYF. The CDR3 DNA follows: TGTGCCAGCTCACCACCGCGGGAAACCTCCGGCCTACCTCAGGAGACCCAGTACTTC.

In this sample, this clone turned up once. The chain has TRBV5-4 and TRBJ2-2; D uncertain. The germline V gene encodes CDR1 SGHNT and CDR2 YYREEE (reference sequence). Between the trimmed V and J ends, which lost 0 bases and 4 bases, there was a span of 7 bases. The CDR3 covers 14 residues. The CDR3 loop reads CASSLGQATGELFF. DNA of the CDR3: TGTGCCAGCAGCTTGGGTCAGGCCACCGGGGAGCTGTTTTTT.

The chain joins TRBV6-1 to TRBJ2-3; 7 positions agree with TRBD2. The CDR3 spans 15 residues. CDR1 is MNHNS and CDR2 is SASEGT in the germline V gene. The ends lost 7 bases at V and 1 base at J; junction bases unmatched: 8. The CDR3 nucleotides read TGTGCCAGCACTGTGTTGGGAGGGGGCACAGATACGCAGTATTTT. Its translation: CASTVLGGGTDTQYF.

CDR3 in DNA: TGCAGCGTATACAGGGATACTAACTATGGCTACACCTTC. Residues: CSVYRDTNYGYTF. The chain joins TRBV29-1 to TRBJ1-2, with TRBD1 as a possible D gene (6 bases). This CDR3 contains 13 residues. CDR1 is SQVTM, CDR2 ANQGSEA, per germline. V was cut by 6 bases and J by 0 bases, with 11 bases left in between.

V and J are TRBV4-1 and TRBJ1-1; a possible D gene is TRBD1 (5 bases). The CDR3 spans 15 residues. Trimming took 1 base from V and 3 from J, leaving 12 bases between them. Germline assignment: CDR1 MGHRA and CDR2 YSYEKL. CDR3 sequence: CASSQGTPDYTEAFF. In DNA, the CDR3 is TGCGCCAGCAGCCAAGGGACACCGGACTACACTGAAGCTTTCTTT.

The chain recombines TRBV9 with TRBJ1-4, with 9 bases fitting TRBD1. V shed 0 bases, J shed 4 bases, and the junction held 1 base outside the gene matches. This CDR3 has 15 residues. In germline, CDR1 is SGDLS, CDR2 YYNGEE. The CDR3 DNA reads as TGTGCCAGCAGCGTAGCGGGACAGGGTAATGAAAAACTGTTTTTT. Residues: CASSVAGQGNEKLFF.